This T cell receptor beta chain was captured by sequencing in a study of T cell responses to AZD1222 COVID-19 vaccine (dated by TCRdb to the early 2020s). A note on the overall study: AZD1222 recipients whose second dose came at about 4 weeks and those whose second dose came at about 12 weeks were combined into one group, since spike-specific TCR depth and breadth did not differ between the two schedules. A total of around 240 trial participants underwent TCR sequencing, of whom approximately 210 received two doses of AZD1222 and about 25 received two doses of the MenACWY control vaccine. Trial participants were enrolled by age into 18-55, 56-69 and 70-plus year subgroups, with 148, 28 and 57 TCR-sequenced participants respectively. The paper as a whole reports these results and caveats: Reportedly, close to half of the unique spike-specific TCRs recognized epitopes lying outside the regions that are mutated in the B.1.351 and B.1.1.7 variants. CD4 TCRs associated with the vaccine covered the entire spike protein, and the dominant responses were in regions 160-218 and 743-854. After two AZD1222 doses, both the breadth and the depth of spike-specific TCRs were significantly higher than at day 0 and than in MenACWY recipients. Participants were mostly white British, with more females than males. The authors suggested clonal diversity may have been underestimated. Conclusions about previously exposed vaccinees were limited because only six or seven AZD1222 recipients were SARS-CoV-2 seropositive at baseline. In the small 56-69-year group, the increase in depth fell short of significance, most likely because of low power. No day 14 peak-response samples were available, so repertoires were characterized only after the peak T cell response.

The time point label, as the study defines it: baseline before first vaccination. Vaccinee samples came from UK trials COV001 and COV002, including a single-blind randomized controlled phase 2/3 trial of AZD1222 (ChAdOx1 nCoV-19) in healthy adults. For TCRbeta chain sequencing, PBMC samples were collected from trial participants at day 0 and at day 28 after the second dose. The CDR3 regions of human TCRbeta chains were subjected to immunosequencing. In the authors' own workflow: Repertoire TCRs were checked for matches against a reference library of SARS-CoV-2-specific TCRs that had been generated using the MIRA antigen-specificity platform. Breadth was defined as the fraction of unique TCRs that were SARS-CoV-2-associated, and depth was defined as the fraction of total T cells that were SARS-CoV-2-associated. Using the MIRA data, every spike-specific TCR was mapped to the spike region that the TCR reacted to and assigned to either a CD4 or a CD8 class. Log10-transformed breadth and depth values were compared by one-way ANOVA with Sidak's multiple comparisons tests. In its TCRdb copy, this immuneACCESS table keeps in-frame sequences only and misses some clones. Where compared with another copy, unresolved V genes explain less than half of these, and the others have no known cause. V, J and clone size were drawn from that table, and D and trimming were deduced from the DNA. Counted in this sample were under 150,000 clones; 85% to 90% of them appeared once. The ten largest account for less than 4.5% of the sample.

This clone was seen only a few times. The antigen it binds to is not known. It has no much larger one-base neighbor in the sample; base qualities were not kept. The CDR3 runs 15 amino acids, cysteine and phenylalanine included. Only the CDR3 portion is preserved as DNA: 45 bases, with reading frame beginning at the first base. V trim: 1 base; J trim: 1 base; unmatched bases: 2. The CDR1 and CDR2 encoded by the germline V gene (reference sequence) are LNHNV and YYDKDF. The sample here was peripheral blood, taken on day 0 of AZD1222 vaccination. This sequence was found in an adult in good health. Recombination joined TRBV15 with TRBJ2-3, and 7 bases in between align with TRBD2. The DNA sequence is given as TGTGCCACCAGCAGAGCCCGGGGGGGCACAGATACGCAGTATTTT. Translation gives CATSRARGGTDTQYF.